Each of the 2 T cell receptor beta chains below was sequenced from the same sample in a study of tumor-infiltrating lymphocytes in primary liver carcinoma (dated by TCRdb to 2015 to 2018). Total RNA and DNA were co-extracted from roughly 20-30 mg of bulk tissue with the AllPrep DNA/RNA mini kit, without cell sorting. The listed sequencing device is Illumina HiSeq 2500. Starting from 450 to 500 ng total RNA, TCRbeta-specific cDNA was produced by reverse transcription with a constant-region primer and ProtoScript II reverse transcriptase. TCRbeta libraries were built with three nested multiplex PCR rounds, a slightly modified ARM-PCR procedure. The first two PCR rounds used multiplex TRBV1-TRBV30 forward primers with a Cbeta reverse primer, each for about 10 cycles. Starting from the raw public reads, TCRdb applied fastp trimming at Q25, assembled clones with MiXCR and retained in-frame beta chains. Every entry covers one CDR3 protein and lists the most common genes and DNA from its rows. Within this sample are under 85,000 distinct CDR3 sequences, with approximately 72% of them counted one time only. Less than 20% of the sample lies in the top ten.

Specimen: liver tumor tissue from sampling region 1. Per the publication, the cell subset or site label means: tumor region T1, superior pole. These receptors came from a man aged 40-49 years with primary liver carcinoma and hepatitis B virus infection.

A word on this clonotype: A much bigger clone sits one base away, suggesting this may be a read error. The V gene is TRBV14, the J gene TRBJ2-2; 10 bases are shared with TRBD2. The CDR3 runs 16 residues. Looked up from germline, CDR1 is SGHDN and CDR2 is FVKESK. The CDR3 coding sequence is TGTGCCAGCCGTAGCGGGAGGAAGATTAACACCAGGGAGCTGTTTTTT. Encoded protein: CASRSGRKINTRELFF.

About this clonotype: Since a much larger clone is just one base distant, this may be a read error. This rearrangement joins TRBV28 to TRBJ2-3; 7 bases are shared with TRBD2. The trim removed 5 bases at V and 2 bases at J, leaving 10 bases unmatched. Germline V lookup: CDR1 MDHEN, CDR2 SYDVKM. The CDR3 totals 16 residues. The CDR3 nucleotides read TGTGCCAGCAGTCCTCTGGGGGGGGATGACACAGATACGCAGTATTTT. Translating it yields CASSPLGGDDTDTQYF. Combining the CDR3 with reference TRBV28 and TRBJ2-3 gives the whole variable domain DVKVTQSSRYLVKRTGEKVFLECVQDMDHENMFWYRQDPGLGLRLIYFSYDVKMKEKGDIPEGYSVSREKKERFSLILESASTNQTSMYLCASSPLGGDDTDTQYFGPGTRLTVL.